The present T cell receptor beta chain was sequenced within a study of blood T cell repertoires in COVID-19. Method: immunoSEQ multiplex PCR; TCRdb's copy keeps in-frame clones and lacks some. Of about 480,000 clones listed, 88% are singletons. Notes on this clone: The junction differs from germline at one of its ends, possibly a read error.

Sequences were obtained from PBMCs or T cells enriched from blood (not recorded which). This TCR was recovered from a woman aged 40 to 55 who had recovered from COVID-19.

As DNA, the CDR3 is TGTGCCACCAGTGACACATGGGACAGGACGTATTTT. Translating it yields CATSDTWDRTYF. The V gene is TRBV24-1, the J gene TRBJ1-5, with 8 bases identical to TRBD1. CDR3 length: 12 residues. Germline lookup yields CDR1 KGHDR and CDR2 SFDVKD.